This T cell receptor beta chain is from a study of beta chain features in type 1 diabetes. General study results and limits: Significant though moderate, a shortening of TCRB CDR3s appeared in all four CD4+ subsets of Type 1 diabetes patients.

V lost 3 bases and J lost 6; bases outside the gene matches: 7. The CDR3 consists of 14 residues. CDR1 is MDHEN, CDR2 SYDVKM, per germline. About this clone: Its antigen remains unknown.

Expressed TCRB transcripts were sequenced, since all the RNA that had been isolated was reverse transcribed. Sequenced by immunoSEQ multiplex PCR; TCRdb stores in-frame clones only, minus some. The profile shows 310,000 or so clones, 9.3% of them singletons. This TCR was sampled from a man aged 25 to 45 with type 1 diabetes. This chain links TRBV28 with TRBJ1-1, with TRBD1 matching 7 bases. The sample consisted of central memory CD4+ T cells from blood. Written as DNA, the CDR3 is TGTGCCAGCAGTTTCGGACAGGCAAACGCTGAAGCTTTCTTT. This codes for CASSFGQANAEAFF.